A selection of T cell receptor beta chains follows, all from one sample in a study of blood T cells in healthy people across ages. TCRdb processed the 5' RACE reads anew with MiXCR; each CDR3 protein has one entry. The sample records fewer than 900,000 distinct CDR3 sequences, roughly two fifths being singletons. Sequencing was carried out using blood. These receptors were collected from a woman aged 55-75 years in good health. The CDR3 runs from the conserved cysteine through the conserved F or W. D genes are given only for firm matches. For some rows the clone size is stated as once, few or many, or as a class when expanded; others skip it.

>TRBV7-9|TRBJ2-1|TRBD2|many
TGTGCCAGCAGCTCCACTAGCGGGAGCTCCTACAATGAGCAGTTCTTC
CASSSTSGSSYNEQFF
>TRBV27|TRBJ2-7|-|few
TGTGCCAGCAGCGGAAGGAGGGAGCAGTACTTC
CASSGRREQYF
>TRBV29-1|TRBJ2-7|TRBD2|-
TGCAGCGTTGTTTTACTAGCGGGTCCCTACGAGCAGTACTTC
CSVVLLAGPYEQYF
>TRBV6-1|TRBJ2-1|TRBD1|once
TGTGCCAGCAGTGAGGGGACAGGGAAAGAGACCCAGTTCTTC
CASSEGTGKETQFF
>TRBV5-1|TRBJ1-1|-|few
TGCGCCAGCAGCTCTGGGGGCAGCGCTGAAGCTTTCTTT
CASSSGGSAEAFF
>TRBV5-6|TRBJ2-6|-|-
TGTGCCAGCACTAGAAAGGTCTTCTCTGGGGCCAACGTCCTGACTTTC
CASTRKVFSGANVLTF
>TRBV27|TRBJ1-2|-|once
TGTGCCAGCAGCCCTCGACAGCCACGGCGCTATGGCTACACCTTC
CASSPRQPRRYGYTF
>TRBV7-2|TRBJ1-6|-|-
TGTACCAGCAGCTTACAGGACTATAATTCACCCCTCCACTTT
CTSSLQDYNSPLHF
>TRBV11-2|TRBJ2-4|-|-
TGTGCCAGCAGCTCCCCCTGGGAGCAGTACTTC
CASSSPWEQYF
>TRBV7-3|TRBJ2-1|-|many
TGTGCCAGCAGCTATCAATCATGGACAGCCTACAATGAGCAGTTCTTC
CASSYQSWTAYNEQFF
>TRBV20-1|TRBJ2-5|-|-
TGCAGTGCTAGTTCCAACACCTACAATGAGCAGTACTTC
CSASSNTYNEQYF
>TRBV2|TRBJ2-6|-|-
TGTGCCAGCAGTGACGGGGTTGGGGCCAACGTCCTGACTTTC
CASSDGVGANVLTF